This T cell receptor (beta chain) originates from a study of Graves' ophthalmopathy and Graves' hyperthyroidism. Ophthalmopathy in the donors was of moderate-to-severe activity, with CAS ≥3, NOSPECS ≥4 and duration under 3 months. Symptoms, serum thyroxine and TRAb, thyroid ultrasound, and orbital computed tomography formed the diagnostic basis. Amplification targeted the TCR beta CDR3 regions, with RNA transcripts as the source material. A first-round RT-PCR used HTBI primers, followed by a second-round multiplex PCR. TCRdb reanalysed the multiplex PCR reads using MiXCR and keeps one entry per CDR3 protein. The sample has about 410,000 distinct CDR3 sequences, around 19% seen once. The CDR3 totals 16 residues. Germline V gene data show CDR1 as MNHNS and CDR2 as SASEGT. V shed 3 bases and J shed 5 bases, with 19 bases lying between them. At least ten counts were recorded for this clonotype. Its antigen is as yet unknown.

The study's findings and limits: Most thyroid clonotypes with frequency above 0.001 were detected in blood too.

Sequencing was carried out using peripheral blood. The chain couples TRBV6-1 to TRBJ1-1; D unresolved. The sequence was collected from a woman between 18 and 30 years old with Graves' ophthalmopathy. CDR3: CASSDSFGHFSTEAFF. In DNA, the CDR3 is TGTGCCAGCAGTGATTCTTTCGGGCACTTCAGTACTGAAGCTTTCTTT.